This T cell receptor beta chain was documented in a study of blood T cells in healthy people across ages. General study points: The percentage of naive T cells correlated strongly with TCR beta diversity. The study found more naive CD4+ cells and higher diversity in long-lived than aged donors.

It was with a sample-barcoded 5' primer and a J-beta primer mix that a second PCR of about 7 to 12 cycles was run. TCRdb used MiXCR to reprocess the 5' RACE reads, holding one entry per CDR3 protein. The data show about 680,000 distinct CDR3 sequences, 49% seen once. This CDR3 spans 13 amino acids. Losses at the gene ends were 5 bases for V and 9 bases for J; bases not matched to a gene: 4. CDR1 and CDR2 (germline): SEHNR, FQNEAQ (reference sequence). Concerning this clonotype itself: Its matching antigen is unknown.

The sequencing sample was made of blood. The source is a woman aged 60-75 years in good health. This sequence joins TRBV7-9 and TRBJ2-1; 10 bases agree with TRBD1. The CDR3 spells CASSLGQGGEQFF. The CDR3 nucleotides are TGTGCCAGCAGCCTCGGACAGGGGGGTGAGCAGTTCTTC.